This is a list of T cell receptor beta chains from one sample in a study of neurological immune-mediated disorders. TCRdb reprocessed the 5' RACE reads with MiXCR, giving one entry per CDR3 protein. The sample holds some 48,000 distinct CDR3 sequences; 10% are singletons and the top ten take 21%. What was sequenced was PBMCs. The receptors were gathered from a woman aged 40 to 50 with HTLV-1-associated myelopathy (HAM/TSP). Both conserved end residues are part of each CDR3. A D gene is named only where the DNA matches it firmly. Size is stated for part of the rows, as once, few or many counts, or as a class when the clone is expanded.

size	D	length	J	V	DNA	CDR3
many	.	16	TRBJ2-3	TRBV9	TGTGCCAGCAGCGTAGCAGGCCGGCGGTCCACAGATACGCAGTATTTT	CASSVAGRRSTDTQYF
many	.	14	TRBJ1-1	TRBV6-2/TRBV6-3	TGTGCCAGCAGTTACGGGCGGGGGTCGGCTGAAGCTTTCTTT	CASSYGRGSAEAFF
many	.	16	TRBJ2-6	TRBV18	TGTGCCAGCTCACCAAGGACCGGCTCTGGGGCCAACGTCCTGACTTTC	CASSPRTGSGANVLTF
few	TRBD1	13	TRBJ2-7	TRBV20-1	TGCAGTGCGGGCCGGGACAGGGGAATCGAGCAGTACTTC	CSAGRDRGIEQYF
many	.	15	TRBJ2-7	TRBV18	TGTGCCAGCTCACCACAATGGGGGAGCTCCTACGAGCAGTACTTC	CASSPQWGSSYEQYF
many	TRBD1	15	TRBJ1-5	TRBV11-2	TGTGCCAGCAGCTTGGGACAGGATAGCAATCAGCCCCAGCATTTT	CASSLGQDSNQPQHF
many	TRBD1	15	TRBJ1-2	TRBV24-1	TGTGCCACCAGTGACCCAACGACAGGGTTGGTGGGCTACACCTTC	CATSDPTTGLVGYTF
many	.	15	TRBJ1-2	TRBV12-3/TRBV12-4	TGTGCCAGCAGTTTATTCGCGGGATCAAACTATGGCTACACCTTC	CASSLFAGSNYGYTF
many	.	16	TRBJ2-3	TRBV4-3	TGCGCCAGCAGCCAACCCGTTATTCTAATAGGGGCGACGCAGTATTTT	CASSQPVILIGATQYF
many	TRBD2	14	TRBJ2-1	TRBV9	TGTGCCAGCAGCGGACTAGCGGGATACAATGAGCAGTTCTTC	CASSGLAGYNEQFF
many	.	12	TRBJ2-2	TRBV10-3	TGTGCCATCAACGGGGGTACCGGGGAGCTGTTTTTT	CAINGGTGELFF
few	.	16	TRBJ1-6	TRBV20-1	TGCAGTGCTAGAGCGACAGTCCCCTCCTATAATTCACCCCTCCACTTT	CSARATVPSYNSPLHF
many	TRBD2	14	TRBJ2-5	TRBV7-2	TGTGCCAGCAGCGTCCCTAGCGGGGCAGAGACCCAGTACTTC	CASSVPSGAETQYF
many	.	15	TRBJ2-5	TRBV5-6	TGTGCCAGCAACATTGCGTGGGGGGCCGGAGAGACCCAGTACTTC	CASNIAWGAGETQYF
.	.	14	TRBJ2-7	TRBV11-3	TGTGCCAGCAGCTTAGATGCAGGGAGATACGAGCAGTACTTC	CASSLDAGRYEQYF
many	.	17	TRBJ2-6	TRBV20-1	TGCAGTGCCAGGAACGGATACGCTTACGCTGGGGCCAACGTCCTGACTTTC	CSARNGYAYAGANVLTF
few	.	13	TRBJ1-1	TRBV6-9	TGTGCCAGCAGCCTTTCCCTTCGTACTGAAGCTTTCTTT	CASSLSLRTEAFF
many	.	13	TRBJ2-7	TRBV10-3	TGTGCCATCAGTGTAGGGGGGGCTGGGGAGCAGTACTTC	CAISVGGAGEQYF
.	TRBD1	14	TRBJ2-7	TRBV5-1	TGCGCCAGCAGTAACGGACAGGGCGGTCTTGAGCAGTACTTC	CASSNGQGGLEQYF
many	.	14	TRBJ1-4	TRBV3-1	TGTGCCAGCAGCCAGGGAACCTATAATGAAAAACTGTTTTTT	CASSQGTYNEKLFF
many	TRBD2	15	TRBJ2-7	TRBV2	TGTGCCAGCAGTCCCCTAGCGGGGTCCTCCTACGAGCAGTACTTC	CASSPLAGSSYEQYF
many	.	15	TRBJ2-1	TRBV7-2	TGTGCCAGCAGCCTAGGGGGGAGGACAATGGATGAGCAGTTCTTC	CASSLGGRTMDEQFF
many	.	16	TRBJ1-4	TRBV25-1	TGTGCCAGCAGTGCCTCGATGGCAGGGGTGAATGAAAAACTGTTTTTT	CASSASMAGVNEKLFF
many	.	11	TRBJ1-1	TRBV6-2/TRBV6-3	TGTGCCAGCACCGGCCTCACTGAAGCTTTCTTT	CASTGLTEAFF
many	TRBD1	15	TRBJ1-1	TRBV3-1	TGTGCCAGCAGCCACCCGGGACAGGGTGGGGGATTAGCTTTCTTT	CASSHPGQGGGLAFF
many	TRBD1	12	TRBJ2-1	TRBV25-1	TGTGCCAGCAGGGGCGGGACAGGCTATTTGTTCTTC	CASRGGTGYLFF
many	.	14	TRBJ2-1	TRBV4-2	TGTGCCAGCAGCCCCCAGGGGGGTCAATATGAGCAGTTCTTC	CASSPQGGQYEQFF
many	.	15	TRBJ2-1	TRBV5-1	TGCGCCAGCAGCTTGGAACGTAGCGCCTACAATGAGCAGTTCTTC	CASSLERSAYNEQFF
many	TRBD1	14	TRBJ2-2	TRBV10-3	TGTGCCATCAACCCCGGGACAGGGATCGGGGAGCTGTTTTTT	CAINPGTGIGELFF
many	.	16	TRBJ2-2	TRBV18	TGTGCCAGCTCACCGCGCACAGGGCGGGATGCCGGGGAGCTGTTTTTT	CASSPRTGRDAGELFF
many	.	15	TRBJ2-2	TRBV5-6	TGTGCCAGCAGCTTGGTTCAGGGGCTCACCGGGGAGCTGTTTTTT	CASSLVQGLTGELFF
many	.	15	TRBJ1-5	TRBV30	TGTGCCTGGAGTGTAAATTTGGGAGAAAATCAGCCCCAGCATTTT	CAWSVNLGENQPQHF
many	TRBD2	14	TRBJ2-1	TRBV9	TGTGCCAGCAGCCCAATAACTAGCGCTTGGGAGCAGTTCTTC	CASSPITSAWEQFF
many	.	14	TRBJ1-1	TRBV20-1	TGCAGTGCACAGATGGGGAATGGGGTTACTGAAGCTTTCTTT	CSAQMGNGVTEAFF
many	.	12	TRBJ2-1	TRBV12-3/TRBV12-4	TGTGCCAGCAGGTCAGGGTGGGGTGAGCAGTTCTTC	CASRSGWGEQFF
many	.	12	TRBJ2-5	TRBV20-1	TGCAGTGCTAGGGACCTCGCGGGGACCCAGTACTTC	CSARDLAGTQYF
many	.	14	TRBJ2-2	TRBV9	TGTGCCAGCAGGGATAAGTTTGACACCGGGGAGCTGTTTTTT	CASRDKFDTGELFF
many	.	17	TRBJ1-2	TRBV4-1	TGCGCCAGCAGCCAAGCGTCGGGTTTACAGGGTAACTATGGCTACACCTTC	CASSQASGLQGNYGYTF
many	TRBD2	18	TRBJ2-2	TRBV18	TGTGCCAGCACCCCCCGAGGGAGCGGGGGCTTTAACACCGGGGAGCTGTTTTTT	CASTPRGSGGFNTGELFF
many	.	12	TRBJ2-1	TRBV3-1	TGTGCCAGCAGCCGTGAGGCAGTTGAGCAGTTCTTC	CASSREAVEQFF
.	.	12	TRBJ1-1	TRBV29-1	TGCAGCGCCGCAAGGGGGAACACTGAAGCTTTCTTT	CSAARGNTEAFF
many	TRBD2	16	TRBJ2-7	TRBV4-2	TGTGCCAGCAGCCAAGATAGGCTAGCGGGGTCCTACGAGCAGTACTTC	CASSQDRLAGSYEQYF
once	.	14	TRBJ2-2	TRBV4-1	TGCGCCAGCAGCCATTCAGCGAACACCGGGGAGCTGTTTTTT	CASSHSANTGELFF
.	.	14	TRBJ1-5	TRBV19	TGTGCCAGTAAACCCGACAGGCCCAATCAGCCCCAGCATTTT	CASKPDRPNQPQHF
many	.	15	TRBJ2-2	TRBV9	TGTGCCAGCAGCGTGTGGGGGCTCGGCACCGGGGAGCTGTTTTTT	CASSVWGLGTGELFF
many	TRBD2	15	TRBJ2-7	TRBV7-2	TGTGCCAGCAGCTTAGACGGGGGGAGCTCCTACGAGCAGTACTTC	CASSLDGGSSYEQYF
many	TRBD2	18	TRBJ2-1	TRBV4-3	TGCGCCAGCAGCCAATACGGGACTAGCGGAGGCTCCTACAATGAGCAGTTCTTC	CASSQYGTSGGSYNEQFF
.	.	13	TRBJ1-6	TRBV5-1	TGCGCCAGCAGCTTAAAGGATAATTCACCCCTCCACTTT	CASSLKDNSPLHF
many	.	14	TRBJ2-3	TRBV5-1	TGCGCCAGCAGAAATGCAAGGGGAACAGATACGCAGTATTTT	CASRNARGTDTQYF
few	TRBD1	14	TRBJ1-1	TRBV7-2	TGTGCCAGCAGCTCGAACAGGGGGCAGGCTGAAGCTTTATTT	CASSSNRGQAEALF
many	.	14	TRBJ2-2	TRBV24-1	TGTGCCACCAGTGATCTGACAGAGACCGGGGAGCTGTTTTTT	CATSDLTETGELFF
.	.	14	TRBJ1-5	TRBV20-1	TGCAGTGCGACCTCTTCTAATAGCAATCAGCCCCGGCATTTT	CSATSSNSNQPRHF
many	TRBD2	14	TRBJ2-3	TRBV29-1	TGCAGCGTTGTACCAGCGGGGGGTTCAGATACGCAGTATTTT	CSVVPAGGSDTQYF
many	TRBD1	14	TRBJ2-7	TRBV2	TGTGCCAGCAGTGCGACAGGGCTAGGCTACGAGCAGTACTTC	CASSATGLGYEQYF
many	.	15	TRBJ1-3	TRBV11-3	TGTGCCAGCAGCTTAGAGAGCTCCTCTGGAAACACCATATATTTT	CASSLESSSGNTIYF
many	.	16	TRBJ2-1	TRBV9	TGTGCCAGCAGCGTAGGTCCTCGAAGCTCCTACAATGAGCAGTTCTTC	CASSVGPRSSYNEQFF
.	.	14	TRBJ2-2	TRBV29-1	TGCAGCGTTGACCTCGGACCATCCACCGGGCAGCTGTTTTTT	CSVDLGPSTGQLFF
few	TRBD2	14	TRBJ2-3	TRBV20-1	TGCAGTCGCAGACTAGCGGGGGGGAGGGATACGCAGTATTTT	CSRRLAGGRDTQYF
many	.	14	TRBJ1-1	TRBV15	TGTGCCACCAGCATAAGAAGAGGGGTTTATGAAGCTTTCTTT	CATSIRRGVYEAFF